The sequence of this T cell receptor (beta chain) was determined in a study of cytomegalovirus exposure and HLA in healthy donors. General study points: The investigators catalogued 150 or so TCR beta chains as cytomegalovirus-associated. Reported performance of the classifier showed diagnosis of cytomegalovirus status with high specificity and sensitivity.

Germline loops: CDR1 GTSNPN, CDR2 SVGIG (reference sequence). V dropped 0 bases and J dropped 3 bases, with 15 bases sitting between them. The CDR3 loop spans 15 amino acids. Comment on this clone: What it recognizes is unknown.

Only in-frame clones appear in the TCRdb table, and some are missing; sequencing was by immunoSEQ multiplex PCR. The table includes 190,000 or so clones, 84% detected once. The donors were in the roughly 120-subject validation cohort; that cohort was separate from the roughly 700-subject first cohort. The TCR sequence derives from a woman aged 18 to 35 in good health and CMV-seropositive. The sample comprised PBMCs. This chain uses TRBV30 with TRBJ2-7, with TRBD1 as a possible D gene (5 bases). The CDR3 spells CAWSVRGQGRYEQYF. The CDR3 DNA reads TGTGCCTGGAGTGTAAGAGGACAAGGCCGCTACGAGCAGTACTTC.